This T cell receptor (beta chain) was identified in a study of blood T cell repertoires in COVID-19. The wider study: The United States, Italy and Spain were the sources of the acute and convalescent COVID-19 samples.

Assay: immunoSEQ multiplex PCR; the TCRdb copy retains only in-frame clones and omits some. The sample gives roughly 100,000 clones, approximately 80% of which show up once; over 20% is in the top ten. This clone has only one observation. CDR3 length: 15 amino acids. Unmatched junction bases numbered 10, after V lost 4 bases and J lost 6 bases. Germline lookup yields CDR1 LGHDT and CDR2 YNNKEL (reference sequence). The sequenced material came from peripheral blood. This TCR was recovered from a man aged 60 to 75 with acute or convalescent COVID-19. The chain combines TRBV3-1 (or the pseudogene TRBV3-2) with TRBJ1-2; 8 bases line up with TRBD1. The CDR3 loop reads CASSRGQGQRDGYTF. The DNA of the CDR3 is TGTGCCAGCAGCCGAGGACAGGGCCAAAGGGATGGCTACACCTTC.